The text below deals with one TCR beta chain. TCRdb ran MiXCR on the RT-PCR reads and lists one entry per CDR3 protein. The table includes about 680,000 distinct CDR3 sequences, 13% to 15% detected once. With 7 bases removed from V and 6 bases from J, the gap between germline ends came to 15 bases. The length of the CDR3 is 13 residues. J is TRBJ1-1 and V is TRBV12-3 or TRBV12-4, with D possibly being TRBD1 (6 bases). The sequenced sample was memory CD4+ T cells from blood. The receptor was isolated from a female donor in good health, serving as a healthy control. The DNA of the CDR3 is TGTGCCAGCACCCTCGGGGGGCGGGCTGAAGCTTTCTTT. This encodes CASTLGGRAEAFF.